This record covers a single TCR beta chain. The clone's antigen remains unknown. No much larger clone exists at a distance of one base, and base qualities are not known. This sample stems from a study of vaccination effects on CD4 cells after COVID-19 (dated by TCRdb to 2021 to 2024). General notes on the study: To identify antigen-specific CD4+ T cell clonotypes by their expansion, the ViraFEST assay first stimulated PBMC with viral peptide pools and then applied TCR sequencing. Two doses of either the BNT162b2 or the mRNA-1273 mRNA SARS-CoV-2 vaccine were administered to participants. Pre-vaccine samples were collected from a couple of convalescent patients 16 days and one week before the first dose, corresponding to 142 and 148 days after COVID-19 diagnosis. Each well held two million PBMC cultured in IMDM containing around 5.1% human AB serum, roughly 9.6 IU/ml IL-2 and gentamicin, along with around 9.1 ug/ml peptides. SARS-CoV-2 spike-specific CD4+ TCR repertoires were compared before and after mRNA vaccination in COVID-19 convalescent patients and in infection-naive vaccine recipients. The full study included around ten COVID-19 convalescent patients and several SARS-CoV-2-naive healthy vaccine recipients. In the study, cultures from other donors were sequenced using the Oncomine TCR Beta short-read assay on an Illumina iSeq 100.

Library creation used the immunoSEQ multiplex PCR assay. DNA from the cultured, isolated CD4+ T cells was subjected to TCR beta CDR3 sequencing. In the authors' own workflow: Non-productive TCR sequences were discarded, and reads were trimmed to the CDR3 region, with only CDR3s of 7 or more amino acids retained. The MANAFEST web app was used to identify antigen-specific clonotypes by comparing expansion in peptide wells with expansion in reference cultures. Positive clones required FDR<0.05 expansion versus reference and all other wells, odds ratio above 5, and frequency above 0.1% in two replicate wells. Cross-reactive clonotypes were defined as significantly expanded in SARS-CoV-2 spike wells and in at least one common cold coronavirus spike condition. Levenshtein distance calculated with the stringdist R package was used to assess CDR3 similarity, and unrooted trees were constructed with ape in R 3.6.1. The table comes from immuneACCESS by way of TCRdb, which keeps in-frame sequences with V and J called. Part of the clones is missing from these tables; in studies checked, under half for an unresolved V gene and the rest for unknown reasons. Clonal size and the V and J genes are those of that table, whereas D and trimming came from the DNA. Here the sample has 40,000 to 55,000 clones; around 70% occur a single time. The ten largest clones represent around 7.9% of the sample.

The CDR3, cysteine through phenylalanine, is 19 amino acids long. This entry keeps only the CDR3 DNA: 57 bases, framed from base 1. Taken from the germline V gene, the CDR1 and CDR2 loops are SGDLS and YYNGEE. Unmatched junction bases come to 15, with V trimmed by 0 bases and J by 5 bases. Points the paper makes about the study in general: In convalescent patients, the post-vaccine spike-reactive repertoire was composed mainly of new vaccine-induced clones that were largely distinct from infection-induced clones. Both infection-induced and vaccine-induced clones contracted markedly at late post-vaccination timepoints, which is consistent with waning T cell responses. The study was limited by a small number of convalescent patients, and early post-infection timepoints were lacking.

After around 11 days of culture, CD4+ T cells were isolated with the EasySep CD4+ T cell isolation kit. PCR-confirmed SARS-CoV-2 infection had occurred in convalescent patients between March and December 2020, before the Alpha, Beta and Delta variants emerged in the United States. On days 3 and 7, half of the culture medium was replaced with fresh IL-2-containing medium. Each peptide stimulation condition was cultured in triplicate wells unless otherwise noted. Using Ficoll-Paque Plus gradient centrifugation, PBMC were separated from whole blood and then either used fresh or cryopreserved at -140C. The QIAamp micro DNA kit was used to extract genomic DNA from the cultured CD4+ T cells.

The sequence derives from a human donor who had a prior SARS-CoV-2 infection. The rearranged chain carries TRBV9 and TRBJ2-2, with 8 middle bases fitting TRBD1. Sequences were derived from CD4+ T cells from PBMCs cultured without peptide, sampled before COVID-19 vaccination. The bases are TGTGCCAGCAGCGTAGCCTTGGCGGCAGGGGGCGCCGGTACCGGGGAGCTGTTTTTT. Its translation reads: CASSVALAAGGAGTGELFF.